This T cell receptor beta chain was observed in a study of cytomegalovirus exposure and HLA in healthy donors. This clone came up once. Germline assignment: CDR1 LNHNV and CDR2 YYDKDF (reference sequence). With 4 bases removed from V and 0 bases from J, the gap between germline ends came to 15 bases. CDR3 size: 16 residues. 13 Jbeta primers and 60 Vbeta primers were used for the PCR. TCRdb's table, derived via immunoSEQ multiplex PCR, lists solely in-frame clones and lacks some. The sample yields over 150,000 clones, about three quarters seen once. V usage is TRBV15 and J usage is TRBJ1-2; TRBD1 is a possible D gene (5 bases). The receptor comes from a woman younger than 45 in good health and CMV-seronegative. The sample comprised PBMCs. This CDR3 reads CATSKIKGQANYGYTF. Here the CDR3 DNA reads TGTGCCACCAGCAAGATTAAGGGGCAGGCTAACTATGGCTACACCTTC.